This T cell receptor (beta chain) was sequenced in a study of human T cells and chemical hapten exposure. TCRdb reanalysed the RACE reads using MiXCR and keeps one entry per CDR3 protein. The table records more than 250,000 distinct CDR3 sequences, approximately 8.4% of them present only once. Time point described: pre-sensitization, week 0. Specified treatment: therapeutic diphenylcyclopropenone sensitization with weekly scalp DPC. In this sample, this clonotype turned up a few times. This sequence originates from a woman between 40 and 50 years old with alopecia areata. Some clones in this sample may be carry-over from other donors' samples. Sample: whole blood, taken in connection with sensitization to the hapten diphenylcyclopropenone (DPC).

The CDR3 spells CATNNYGYTF. In DNA, the CDR3 is TGTGCCACCAATAACTATGGCTACACCTTC. V gene TRBV6-2 or TRBV6-3 combines with J gene TRBJ1-2; D call uncertain. V was trimmed by 10 bases and J by 1 base, leaving 4 bases between them. Germline CDR1 reads MNHEY; CDR2 reads SVGEGT. The CDR3 covers 10 residues.